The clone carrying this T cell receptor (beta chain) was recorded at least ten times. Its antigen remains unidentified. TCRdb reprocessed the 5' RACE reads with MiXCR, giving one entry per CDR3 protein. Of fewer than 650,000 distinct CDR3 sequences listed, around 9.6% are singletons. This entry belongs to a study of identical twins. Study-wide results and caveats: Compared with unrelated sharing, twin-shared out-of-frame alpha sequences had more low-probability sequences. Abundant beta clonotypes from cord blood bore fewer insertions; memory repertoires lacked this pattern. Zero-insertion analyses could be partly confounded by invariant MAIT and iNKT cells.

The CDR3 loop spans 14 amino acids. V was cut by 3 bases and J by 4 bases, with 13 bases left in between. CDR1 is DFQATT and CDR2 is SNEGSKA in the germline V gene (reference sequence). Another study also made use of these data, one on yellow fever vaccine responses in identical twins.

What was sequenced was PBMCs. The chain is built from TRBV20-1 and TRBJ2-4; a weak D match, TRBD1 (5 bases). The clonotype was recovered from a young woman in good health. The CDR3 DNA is TGCAGTGCTAGCCGCGACAGCTTAAAAAACATTCAGTACTTC. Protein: CSASRDSLKNIQYF.